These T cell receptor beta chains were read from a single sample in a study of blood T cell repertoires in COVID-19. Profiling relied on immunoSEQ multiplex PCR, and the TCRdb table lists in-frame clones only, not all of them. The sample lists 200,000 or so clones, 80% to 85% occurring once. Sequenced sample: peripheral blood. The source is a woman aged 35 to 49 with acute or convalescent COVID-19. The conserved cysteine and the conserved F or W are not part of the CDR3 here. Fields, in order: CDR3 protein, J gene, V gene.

CDR3: ASRVDRGSYT
J: TRBJ1-2
V: TRBV2

CDR3: SAQTGLGQPQH
J: TRBJ1-5
V: TRBV29-1

CDR3: ASSFIPGLAGEETQY
J: TRBJ2-5
V: TRBV5-1

CDR3: SAQGLWGYT
J: TRBJ1-2
V: TRBV29-1

CDR3: ASSQYRGLPTDTQY
J: TRBJ2-3
V: TRBV28

CDR3: ASSISSGGFNEQF
J: TRBJ2-1
V: TRBV19

CDR3: ASSLAGYGGAGYT
J: TRBJ1-2
V: TRBV5-4

CDR3: AWSSTGIGSPLH
J: TRBJ1-6
V: TRBV30

CDR3: ASSLAGGPGQETQY
J: TRBJ2-5
V: TRBV5-1

CDR3: ASSLDGRPRFYEQY
J: TRBJ2-7
V: TRBV28

CDR3: ASRTRGQPPYEQY
J: TRBJ2-7
V: TRBV5-1

CDR3: ASSRAGTGFIYEQY
J: TRBJ2-7
V: TRBV4-1

CDR3: AAASGVYGYT
J: TRBJ1-2
V: TRBV6-5

CDR3: ASSLAYRTGTSNYEQY
J: TRBJ2-7
V: TRBV7-6

CDR3: ASSDSGETNTEAF
J: TRBJ1-1
V: TRBV6-4

CDR3: ASSPETGGGYT
J: TRBJ1-2
V: TRBV18

CDR3: ATSRDRGGFVDEKLF
J: TRBJ1-4
V: TRBV15

CDR3: ATSRGIGSEQY
J: TRBJ2-7
V: TRBV15

CDR3: ASSIGEAF
J: TRBJ1-1
V: TRBV2

CDR3: ASSLAGEVEQY
J: TRBJ2-7
V: TRBV27

CDR3: ASSIGRAGGYSNQPQH
J: TRBJ1-5
V: TRBV19

CDR3: ASSSPRTRPAGEQF
J: TRBJ2-1
V: TRBV28

CDR3: ASSLEGQAGELF
J: TRBJ2-2
V: TRBV5-4

CDR3: ASSLQGTYNEQF
J: TRBJ2-1
V: TRBV5-1

CDR3: ASSMGLPFTEAF
J: TRBJ1-1
V: TRBV19

CDR3: ASSLGTVPPYEQY
J: TRBJ2-7
V: TRBV7-9

CDR3: ASSPGTSGRYEQY
J: TRBJ2-7
V: TRBV11-2

CDR3: ASSLPDGKYYEQY
J: TRBJ2-7
V: TRBV11-2

CDR3: ASSPGPGGDTQY
J: TRBJ2-3
V: TRBV18

CDR3: ASSWEGSYEQY
J: TRBJ2-7
V: TRBV12-3/TRBV12-4

CDR3: ASSQAGNQPQH
J: TRBJ1-5
V: TRBV3-1/TRBV3-2

CDR3: ASSLRASYEQY
J: TRBJ2-7
V: TRBV28

CDR3: ASSPQPIVGVAYTEAF
J: TRBJ1-1
V: TRBV18

CDR3: ASSHRLAGLTGELF
J: TRBJ2-2
V: TRBV7-8

CDR3: ASSRTVQGPGETQY
J: TRBJ2-5
V: TRBV28

CDR3: ASSQDSQRDYGYT
J: TRBJ1-2
V: TRBV4-1

CDR3: ASSVDRVQPQH
J: TRBJ1-5
V: TRBV19

CDR3: ASSQAPGGGNTIY
J: TRBJ1-3
V: TRBV3-1/TRBV3-2

CDR3: ASSRLTSSETQY
J: TRBJ2-5
V: TRBV7-9

CDR3: ATATGGVNQPQH
J: TRBJ1-5
V: TRBV24-1

CDR3: SASGTILAGGTDTQY
J: TRBJ2-3
V: TRBV20-1

CDR3: ASSQNRDGYT
J: TRBJ1-2
V: TRBV18

CDR3: ASSASTPYNEQF
J: TRBJ2-1
V: TRBV2

CDR3: ASSPGTFRVASGELF
J: TRBJ2-2
V: TRBV4-2

CDR3: AWSPRQGAHTGELF
J: TRBJ2-2
V: TRBV30

CDR3: AISAAASNEKLF
J: TRBJ1-4
V: TRBV10-3

CDR3: ASSPRGAGTGELF
J: TRBJ2-2
V: TRBV16

CDR3: ASTRGLAGNNEQF
J: TRBJ2-1
V: TRBV27

CDR3: ASTRRTDTQY
J: TRBJ2-3
V: TRBV2

CDR3: ASSRTGMSTDTQY
J: TRBJ2-3
V: TRBV19